This T cell receptor beta chain was obtained from a study of T cell responses to AZD1222 COVID-19 vaccine. Repertoires were generated with immunoSEQ multiplex PCR, while TCRdb's copy carries only in-frame clones and drops some. The table lists about 81,000 clones, 75% to 95% of them singletons. This CDR3 contains 13 residues. Between the trimmed V and J ends, which lost 0 bases and 8 bases, there was a span of 7 bases. Study findings and constraints: Across spike, vaccine-associated CD4 TCRs were found, dominant at 160-218 and 743-854.

As regards this clone: What it binds is not known.

This TCR derives from an adult who received the AZD1222 COVID-19 vaccine. The sample here was peripheral blood, taken 28 days after the second AZD1222 dose. The chain has TRBV12-3 or TRBV12-4 and TRBJ1-4; no clear D. For the CDR3, the DNA is TGTGCCAGCAGTTTAGCCACAGAAGAAAAACTGTTTTTT. Residues: CASSLATEEKLFF.